This TCR beta chain emerged from a study of immunodeficiency (dated by TCRdb to the late 2010s). Describing the broader study: The repertoires were analyzed to search for VDJ recombination defects and oligoclonality. What the research found in general, with its limitations: Severe oligoclonality, judged by top-100 and total clonotype frequencies, was seen in patient CD8+ but not CD4+ T cells. In the entropy comparisons of patients against healthy controls, patients were shown as n=3 (open circles), and an effect of thymic development was suggested only as a possibility. Between patients and controls, productive entropy and V-J pairing of CD4+ T cells looked similar.

Before TCR sequencing, CD3+CD4+ T cells were sorted out of fresh PBMCs. On this clone itself: It has no known antigen specificity. The sample holds no much larger clone one base away, and base qualities are not on file.

From a lookup of the germline V gene (reference sequence), CDR1 and CDR2 are LNHDA and SQIVND. For this chain, trimming is 3 bases at the V end and 1 base at the J end, and the number of junction bases without a gene match is 6. The CDR3 numbers 15 residues from cysteine through phenylalanine. Just CDR3 DNA is preserved here, 45 bases in frame from base 1. Genomic DNA was extracted with the QIAamp DNA Blood Mini Kit and sent for immunoSEQ repertoire analysis. A standard quantity of genomic DNA template was used for amplification of CDR3 regions by multiplex PCR. An Illumina platform was used to sequence the PCR products. The paper's processing steps were these. Alignment of sequences to a reference was performed, and V, D and J gene definitions were taken from IMGT. Closely related sequences were merged by a nearest-neighbor clustering algorithm so that PCR and sequencing errors were removed. V, D and J usage in productive unique and total sequences was analyzed using ImmunoSEQ Analyzer tools and R version 3.6.1. As stored in TCRdb, this immuneACCESS dataset retains in-frame rearrangements with V and J assigned. A fraction of the clones does not appear; measured against another copy, unresolved V genes explain less than half of the discrepancy, and the remainder lacks a known reason. The V and J calls and clone size were taken over from that table, and D and trimming were inferred from the DNA. For this sample the table gives some 3,900 clones, of which more than 75% were detected only once. The leading ten clones occupy about 4.5% of the sample.

This clonotype originated in a human donor in good health. This chain joins TRBV19 to TRBJ2-7; 7 bases in between match TRBD2. The sample consisted of CD4+ T cells from blood. The CDR3 reads CASSIAGDQSYEQYF. The nucleotide sequence is TGTGCCAGTAGTATTGCGGGGGACCAATCCTACGAGCAGTACTTC.